Below are 30 T cell receptor beta chains sequenced from a single sample in a study of T cell clonotyping in hematopoietic cell transplantation. Profiled with immunoSEQ multiplex PCR; TCRdb holds only in-frame clones, not every one. The sample holds tens of thousands of clones, approximately 88% seen once. The material sequenced was peripheral blood mononuclear cells. The origin of the receptors is a woman aged 40 to 50 in good health. Some clones in this sample may be carry-over from other donors' samples.

The rearrangement links TRBV15 to TRBJ2-5; no firm D call. This CDR3 region has 15 residues. The germline V and J ends were trimmed by 5 bases and 2 bases, with 15 bases remaining between them. Germline-derived CDR1 and CDR2 are LNHNV and YYDKDF (reference sequence). The CDR3: CATSESTVAQETQYF. CDR3 DNA: TGTGCCACCAGCGAATCGACCGTAGCACAAGAGACCCAGTACTTC.

The chain uses TRBV28 and TRBJ1-1; D is uncertain. Trimming pared 4 bases from V and 1 base from J, leaving 7 bases between. CDR1 and CDR2 from the germline V gene are MDHEN and SYDVKM. CDR3 length equals 13 residues. The CDR3 protein is CASSWTANTEAFF. CDR3 nucleotides: TGTGCCAGCAGTTGGACTGCGAACACTGAAGCTTTCTTT.

The genes are TRBV6-7 and TRBJ2-2; D possibly corresponds to TRBD1 (6 bases). TRBV6-7 is marked as an open reading frame, function uncertain. The CDR3 is 13 residues long. Trimming took off 6 bases at V and 3 bases at J, with 8 bases between the two ends. CDR3 sequence: CASSHRDTGELFF. The CDR3 region has the DNA TGTGCCAGCAGCCACAGGGACACCGGGGAGCTGTTTTTT.

The gene calls are TRBV7-3 and TRBJ2-2, with a weak D call TRBD1 (5 bases). The CDR3 extends over 15 amino acids. V was cut by 7 bases and J by 5 bases, with 17 bases left in between. Germline V gene data show CDR1 as SGHTA and CDR2 as FQGTGA. This CDR3 is CASTVGRVETGELFF. In DNA form, the CDR3 reads TGTGCCAGCACCGTAGGCAGGGTGGAAACCGGGGAGCTGTTTTTT. Full variable domain (missing parts from reference TRBV7-3 and TRBJ2-2): GAGVSQTPSNKVTEKGKYVELRCDPISGHTALYWYRQSLGQGPEFLIYFQGTGAADDSGLPNDRFFAVRPEGSVSTLKIQRTERGDSAVYLCASTVGRVETGELFFGEGSRLTVL.

The chain couples TRBV19 to TRBJ1-2; D gene unclear. V lost 3 bases to trimming and J lost 2 bases, with 7 bases between them. The CDR3 has 13 residues. The germline V gene encodes CDR1 LNHDA and CDR2 SQIVND (reference sequence). The CDR3 loop is CASSMRRNYGYTF. DNA of the CDR3: TGTGCCAGTAGTATGAGACGGAACTATGGCTACACCTTC. The full variable domain, in which reference TRBV19 and TRBJ1-2 provide the parts outside the CDR3, is DGGITQSPKYLFRKEGQNVTLSCEQNLNHDAMYWYRQDPGQGLRLIYYSQIVNDFQKGDIAEGYSVSREKKESFPLTVTSAQKNPTAFYLCASSMRRNYGYTFGSGTRLTVV.

This sequence joins TRBV2 and TRBJ2-2; D call uncertain. CDR3 length: 14 amino acids. V lost 5 bases to trimming and J lost 3 bases, with 10 bases between them. The germline CDR1 and CDR2 sequences are SNHLY and FYNNEI. The CDR3 nucleotides read TGTGCCAGCAGTCGCGAGCCGGACACCGGGGAGCTGTTTTTT. Its translation: CASSREPDTGELFF.

J is TRBJ1-1 and V is TRBV9; 7 nucleotides align to TRBD1. V lost 2 bases to trimming and J lost 3 bases; unmatched junction nucleotides: 1. Per the germline V gene, CDR1 is SGDLS and CDR2 is YYNGEE. CDR3 length equals 13 residues. Written as DNA, the CDR3 is TGTGCCAGCAGCGTCGACAGGGACACTGAAGCTTTCTTT. Translation: CASSVDRDTEAFF.

This chain uses TRBV30 with TRBJ2-7; maybe TRBD2 (5 bases). The CDR3 is 13 residues long. V shed 3 bases and J shed 6 bases, with 15 bases lying between them. Germline CDR1 reads GTSNPN; CDR2 reads SVGIG (reference sequence). CDR3 DNA: TGTGCCTGGAGGAGATCCCCTGAGGGCGAGCAGTACTTC. This sequence encodes CAWRRSPEGEQYF.

The CDR3 coding sequence is TGTGCCAGCAGCCGCGGACGGAACCAAGAGACCCAGTACTTC. It specifies CASSRGRNQETQYF. The genes are TRBV9 and TRBJ2-5; D call uncertain. This CDR3 has 14 residues. V was trimmed by 4 bases and J by 0 bases, leaving 10 bases between them. CDR1 SGDLS and CDR2 YYNGEE come from the germline V gene.

This chain uses TRBV30 with TRBJ2-1; 7 nucleotides line up with TRBD2. Germline CDR1 GTSNPN, CDR2 SVGIG (reference sequence). The CDR3 contains 16 residues. With V trimmed by 4 bases and J by 0 bases, 9 bases remained unmatched. CDR3 loop: CAWTQREVSSYNEQFF. As DNA, the CDR3 is TGTGCCTGGACCCAACGGGAGGTAAGCTCCTACAATGAGCAGTTCTTC.

A single count supports this clone. The J gene is TRBJ1-1, the V gene TRBV6-5; D unresolved. Trimming removed 6 bases from V and 0 bases from J, with 11 bases in between. Germline CDR1 MNHEY, CDR2 SVGAGI. This CDR3 is built from 14 residues. The CDR3 spells CASRIDKMNTEAFF. CDR3 DNA sequence: TGTGCCAGCAGGATTGACAAGATGAACACTGAAGCTTTCTTT.

In this sample, this clone turned up a few times. The chain uses TRBV5-4 and TRBJ1-1; D may be TRBD1 (5 bases). Trimming pared 4 bases from V and 5 bases from J, leaving 9 bases between. Looked up from germline, CDR1 is SGHNT and CDR2 is YYREEE (reference sequence). This CDR3 comprises 12 residues. In DNA, the CDR3 is TGTGCCAGCAGCCCGAGGGGTACTGAAGCTTTCTTT. Protein: CASSPRGTEAFF.

The V gene is TRBV7-2, the J gene TRBJ2-2; D call uncertain. The CDR3 totals 13 residues. Germline values: CDR1 SGHTA, CDR2 FQGNSA. V was cut by 5 bases and J by 4 bases, with 8 bases left in between. CDR3: CASSLTATGELFF. CDR3 nucleotide sequence: TGTGCCAGCAGCCTGACTGCCACCGGGGAGCTGTTTTTT.

The sample holds a few counts of this clone. The chain is built from TRBV29-1 and TRBJ1-1, with D perhaps matching TRBD1 (5 bases). CDR1 and CDR2 from the germline V gene are SQVTM and ANQGSEA. V was shortened by 3 bases and J by 4 bases, with 12 bases between the two germline ends. This CDR3 contains 13 residues. CDR3 in amino acids: CSVDIWGGTEAFF. CDR3 sequence (DNA): TGCAGCGTTGATATTTGGGGCGGCACTGAAGCTTTCTTT.

The genes are TRBV29-1 and TRBJ2-3; the D is unclear. V was trimmed by 2 bases and J by 5 bases, leaving 5 bases between them. This CDR3 is built from 11 residues. Germline CDR1 and CDR2: SQVTM and ANQGSEA. CDR3 sequence (DNA): TGCAGCGTTGAATCTGAAGATACGCAGTATTTT. It encodes CSVESEDTQYF.

J is TRBJ2-5 and V is TRBV6-1, with D tentatively TRBD2 (5 bases). This CDR3 comprises 14 residues. CDR1 and CDR2 from the germline V gene are MNHNS and SASEGT. V shed 8 bases and J shed 5 bases, with 18 bases lying between them. CDR3 nucleotide sequence: TGTGCCAGCCGACGTACGAGGGAACGGGAGACCCAGTACTTC. It yields the protein CASRRTRERETQYF.

The table lists this clone with a count of one. The V and J genes are TRBV4-2 and TRBJ2-5; D unresolved. Looked up from germline, CDR1 is LGHNA and CDR2 is YNFKEQ. V lost 0 bases and J 6 bases, leaving 5 bases between the germline ends. This CDR3 comprises 12 residues. CDR3 sequence reads: CASSQDLKTQYF. The CDR3 DNA is TGTGCCAGCAGCCAAGATTTGAAGACCCAGTACTTC.

The chain has TRBV6-1 and TRBJ2-7; no clear D. CDR3 length: 15 amino acids. Between the trimmed V and J ends, which lost 0 bases and 2 bases, there was a span of 11 bases. Germline V gene sequence: CDR1 MNHNS, CDR2 SASEGT. The CDR3 nucleotides are TGTGCCAGCAGTGAAGCAATAAACCCCACCTACGAGCAGTACTTC. Its protein product is CASSEAINPTYEQYF.

This clone was seen once. The chain joins TRBV9 to TRBJ2-3, with no clear D. The V end lost 0 bases, the J end lost 1 base, and 9 bases lay between the germline ends. CDR1 SGDLS and CDR2 YYNGEE come from the germline V gene. This CDR3 spans 15 amino acids. CDR3 loop: CASSVAEAGTDTQYF. The CDR3, as DNA: TGTGCCAGCAGCGTAGCTGAGGCGGGCACAGATACGCAGTATTTT.

The chain uses TRBV6-1 and TRBJ1-5; D gene unclear. The CDR3 totals 13 residues. V lost 1 base, J lost 5 bases, and 6 bases lay in between. Germline-derived CDR1 and CDR2 are MNHNS and SASEGT. The CDR3 DNA reads TGTGCCAGCAGTGAAGGACGCGATCAGCCCCAGCATTTT. Translated: CASSEGRDQPQHF.

The chain is built from TRBV4-1 and TRBJ2-1, with TRBD1 matching over 9 bases. The CDR3 loop spans 15 amino acids. J lost 8 bases, V lost 1 base, and 6 bases had no gene match. Germline lookup yields CDR1 MGHRA and CDR2 YSYEKL. CDR3 nucleotide sequence: TGCGCCAGCAGCCAAGGGACAGGGGATTACCATGAGCAGTTCTTC. Translated: CASSQGTGDYHEQFF.

The V call is TRBV4-2, the J call TRBJ2-1, with TRBD2 as a possible D gene (6 bases). V dropped 0 bases and J dropped 6 bases, with 15 bases sitting between them. Germline V gene data show CDR1 as LGHNA and CDR2 as YNFKEQ. There are 16 residues in the CDR3. The CDR3: CASSQDQGGTLNEQFF. CDR3 nucleotide sequence: TGTGCCAGCAGCCAAGATCAGGGCGGGACCCTCAATGAGCAGTTCTTC.

The chain recombines TRBV6-1 with TRBJ1-2; no definite D call. V dropped 4 bases and J dropped 6 bases, with 12 bases sitting between them. CDR1 and CDR2 from the germline V gene are MNHNS and SASEGT. The length of the CDR3 is 13 residues. CDR3 sequence reads: CASSASRGDGYTF. CDR3 DNA sequence: TGTGCCAGCAGTGCCAGCCGTGGGGATGGCTACACCTTC.

This clone was detected once. The CDR3 is CASRLHRGETEAFF. CDR3 nucleotide sequence: TGTGCCAGCAGACTCCACAGGGGGGAGACTGAAGCTTTCTTT. The V call is TRBV27, the J call TRBJ1-1; 8 bases match TRBD1. The CDR3 consists of 14 residues. Germline-derived CDR1 and CDR2 are MNHEY and SMNVEV (reference sequence). V lost 6 bases and J lost 5; bases outside the gene matches: 8.

This sequence joins TRBV10-3 and TRBJ2-2; weak D call: TRBD1 (5 bases). V lost 3 bases, J lost 4 bases, and 6 bases lay in between. CDR3 length: 13 residues. CDR1 is ENHRY, CDR2 SYGVKD, per germline. This CDR3 reads CAISEGVTGELFF. In DNA form, the CDR3 reads TGTGCCATCAGTGAAGGGGTCACCGGGGAGCTGTTTTTT.

The chain is built from TRBV2 and TRBJ2-2, with 7 bases aligning to TRBD2. Germline CDR1 SNHLY, CDR2 FYNNEI. Trimming at V came to 3 bases and at J to 4 bases, leaving 5 bases not matched to a gene. This CDR3 region has 15 residues. CDR3 bases: TGTGCCAGCAGTGAGACGGGAGGTCGCACCGGGGAGCTGTTTTTT. Translation gives CASSETGGRTGELFF.

V and J are TRBV2 and TRBJ2-7, with D possibly matching TRBD2 (7 bases). Per the germline V gene, CDR1 is SNHLY and CDR2 is FYNNEI. The CDR3 has 17 residues. V was cut by 5 bases and J by 2 bases, with 22 bases left in between. The CDR3 reads CASSRGAKASGTYEQYF. In nucleotides, the CDR3 is TGTGCCAGCAGTCGGGGGGCGAAAGCCAGCGGAACCTACGAGCAGTACTTC.

The rearrangement uses TRBV30 and TRBJ2-1; 7 bases match TRBD2. The V gene end was trimmed by 3 bases and the J gene end by 10 bases; junction bases not matched to a gene: 9. Germline CDR1 and CDR2: GTSNPN and SVGIG (reference sequence). The CDR3 covers 13 residues. The CDR3 sequence is CAWSLGPGLEQFF. CDR3 DNA sequence: TGTGCCTGGAGCCTGGGGCCGGGACTAGAGCAGTTCTTC.

This sequence joins TRBV7-2 and TRBJ1-1; 10 bases line up with TRBD1. This CDR3 region has 14 residues. J gave up 4 bases and V 6 bases, and 5 bases lay outside the gene matches. Germline CDR1 SGHTA, CDR2 FQGNSA. In nucleotides, the CDR3 is TGTGCCAGCAGTTCGGGGGACAGGGGCACTGAAGCTTTCTTT. Translated, it gives CASSSGDRGTEAFF.

The J gene is TRBJ2-7, the V gene TRBV6-1; D not resolved. This CDR3 spans 15 amino acids. Germline CDR1 reads MNHNS; CDR2 reads SASEGT. V was trimmed by 1 base and J by 2 bases, leaving 12 bases between them. The CDR3 sequence: CASSEEGGSAYEQYF. Written as DNA, the CDR3 is TGTGCCAGCAGTGAAGAAGGTGGTTCCGCCTACGAGCAGTACTTC.